The clone carrying this T cell receptor (beta chain) has at least ten counts. Its target is not known. The data stem from a study of T-cell reconstitution after alpha-beta-depleted transplantation in children. General study results and limits: Once a year had passed after transplant, T-cell counts and diversity came mostly from newly produced T cells. After transplant, at about two months, alpha-beta T cells were reportedly derived from several hundred expanded graft clones. Surviving recipient T cells and thymic progenitors produced the high day-60 TCRbeta diversity seen in some patients.

Using unique molecular identifiers, the investigators prepared the TCRbeta library. One entry per CDR3 protein results from TCRdb running MiXCR on the PCR reads. Of 65,000 to 85,000 distinct CDR3 sequences detected, approximately 11% appear once; the ten largest clones hold 13%. V shed 6 bases and J shed 2 bases, with 2 bases lying between them. The CDR3 runs to 11 residues. CDR1 and CDR2 (germline): MNHEY, SVGEGT. The rearrangement joins TRBV6-2 or TRBV6-3 to TRBJ2-1; D is unclear. This receptor was taken from a boy aged 10-17 years with acute myeloid leukemia, due to receive a stem cell transplant. Material: PBMCs, obtained before TCRalphabeta/CD19-depleted stem cell transplant. The CDR3 DNA reads as TGTGCCAGCAGGGCCTACAATGAGCAGTTCTTC. It specifies CASRAYNEQFF.